Below, 25 T cell receptor beta chains from the same sample are listed, as sequenced in a study of blood T cell repertoires in COVID-19. The table came from immunoSEQ multiplex PCR; TCRdb's copy has only in-frame clones and leaves some out. The sample gives approximately 140,000 clones, approximately 87% of which show up once; roughly 3.7% is in the top ten. Sequenced: PBMCs or T cells enriched from blood (not recorded which). The receptors stem from a man aged 50 to 60 in a cohort exposed to, infected with or recovered from COVID-19 (not recorded which).

The chain is built from TRBV5-6 and TRBJ2-1, with TRBD2 identical over 12 bases. Germline CDR1 is SGHDT and CDR2 is YYEEEE. V was clipped by 4 bases and J by 6 bases; unmatched bases: 5. The CDR3 loop spans 15 amino acids. The CDR3 sequence: CASSLGLAGPNEQFF. CDR3 DNA sequence: TGTGCCAGCAGCCTAGGACTAGCGGGACCCAATGAGCAGTTCTTC.

The J gene is TRBJ2-7, the V gene TRBV19; TRBD2 aligns across 8 bases. This CDR3 region has 15 residues. Germline CDR1 and CDR2: LNHDA and SQIVND (reference sequence). V was clipped by 1 base and J by 3 bases; unmatched bases: 5. The CDR3 region has the DNA TGTGCCAGTAGTATAGGGGGCGGGAGGAGCTACGAGCAGTACTTC. Protein product: CASSIGGGRSYEQYF. Full variable domain (rest looked up from reference TRBV19 and TRBJ2-7): DGGITQSPKYLFRKEGQNVTLSCEQNLNHDAMYWYRQDPGQGLRLIYYSQIVNDFQKGDIAEGYSVSREKKESFPLTVTSAQKNPTAFYLCASSIGGGRSYEQYFGPGTRLTVT.

This sequence joins TRBV5-1 and TRBJ1-3, with D tentatively TRBD1 (6 bases). This CDR3 has 14 residues. In germline, CDR1 is SGHRS, CDR2 YFSETQ. The V end lost 5 bases, the J end lost 3 bases, and 12 bases lay between the germline ends. Written as DNA, the CDR3 is TGCGCCAGCAGGACGGGGGGCGGTGGAAACACCATATATTTT. It translates to CASRTGGGGNTIYF.

The chain couples TRBV29-1 to TRBJ2-7; 8 bases are a match to TRBD2. Germline V gives CDR1 SQVTM, CDR2 ANQGSEA. The CDR3 spans 13 residues. The junction had 8 bases not matched to a gene; V was cut back by 5 bases and J by 5 bases. In DNA form, the CDR3 reads TGCAGCGTTCCGGGAGGGGCAAACGACGAGCAGTACTTC. Protein product: CSVPGGANDEQYF.

The chain recombines TRBV4-2 with TRBJ2-1; 7 bases line up with TRBD2. This CDR3 contains 16 residues. J gave up 6 bases and V 5 bases, and 13 bases lay outside the gene matches. CDR1 is LGHNA, CDR2 YNFKEQ, per germline. The chain's CDR3 is CASSEQTGTTLNEQFF. The CDR3 region has the DNA TGTGCCAGCAGCGAACAGACCGGGACTACCCTCAATGAGCAGTTCTTC.

V gene TRBV4-1 combines with J gene TRBJ2-7; possibly TRBD2 for D (5 bases). This CDR3 spans 15 amino acids. Germline assignment: CDR1 MGHRA and CDR2 YSYEKL. V was shortened by 1 base and J by 0 bases, with 10 bases between the two germline ends. CDR3: CASSQGLGSSYEQYF. The CDR3, as DNA: TGCGCCAGCAGCCAAGGTCTTGGGAGCTCCTACGAGCAGTACTTC.

The rearrangement joins TRBV27 to TRBJ2-7, with TRBD1 identical over 8 bases. The CDR3 is 16 residues long. V gave up 5 bases and J gave up 1 base; unmatched junction bases: 10. From germline, CDR1 is MNHEY and CDR2 SMNVEV (reference sequence). For the CDR3, the DNA is TGTGCCAGCAGTAAAACTCCGGGACAGGTATCCTACGAGCAGTACTTC. The encoded protein is CASSKTPGQVSYEQYF.

This chain connects TRBV29-1 to TRBJ1-4; D is ambiguous. The germline V gene has CDR1 SQVTM and CDR2 ANQGSEA. The CDR3 has 11 residues. V was pared by 4 bases and J by 8 bases, with 8 bases between. This CDR3 is CSVGDYEKLFF. DNA for the CDR3: TGCAGCGTTGGTGACTACGAAAAACTGTTTTTT.

The J gene is TRBJ2-7, the V gene TRBV18; D gene uncertain. The germline CDR1 and CDR2 sequences are KGHSH and LQKENI. The CDR3 consists of 12 residues. V dropped 4 bases and J dropped 2 bases, with 6 bases sitting between them. The CDR3 here is CASSRATYEQYF. The CDR3 bases are TGTGCCAGCTCACGGGCAACCTACGAGCAGTACTTC.

CDR3 residues: CSVPPGTSGGVSTDTQYF. The CDR3 DNA follows: TGCAGCGTCCCGCCCGGGACTAGCGGGGGGGTTAGCACAGATACGCAGTATTTT. V gene TRBV29-1 combines with J gene TRBJ2-3, with TRBD2 matching over 16 bases. V trimming: 6 bases; J trimming: 0 bases; junction bases outside the gene matches: 9. The CDR3 runs to 18 residues. The V gene's germline CDR1 is SQVTM and CDR2 ANQGSEA.

The chain is built from TRBV3-1 (or the pseudogene TRBV3-2) and TRBJ1-5; maybe TRBD1 (5 bases). Germline V lookup: CDR1 LGHDT, CDR2 YNNKEL (reference sequence). V was clipped by 9 bases and J by 5 bases, with 17 bases between them. CDR3 length: 14 residues. CDR3 nucleotide sequence: TGTGCCAGTTCTCAGGGTTTCGTGGATCAGCCCCAGCATTTT. This codes for CASSQGFVDQPQHF.

J is TRBJ1-5 and V is TRBV19; 7 nucleotides align to TRBD1. Germline V lookup: CDR1 LNHDA, CDR2 SQIVND (reference sequence). This CDR3 contains 16 residues. Germline trimming cut 3 bases from V and 2 bases from J; bases unmatched to any gene: 7. The CDR3 DNA sequence: TGTGCCAGTAGTATTGGACAGGACTGGGGCAATCAGCCCCAGCATTTT. This encodes CASSIGQDWGNQPQHF.

This clone appeared a few times. This chain joins TRBV6-5 and TRBJ1-3, with D unclear. The CDR3 covers 15 residues. V shed 5 bases and J shed 0 bases, with 11 bases lying between them. The germline V gene has CDR1 MNHEY and CDR2 SVGAGI. For the CDR3, the DNA is TGTGCCAGCAGTCCGGACGGAGGCTCTGGAAACACCATATATTTT. This sequence encodes CASSPDGGSGNTIYF.

The J gene is TRBJ1-4, the V gene TRBV6-1; D is undetermined. Germline V CDR1 and CDR2: MNHNS, SASEGT. This CDR3 is 11 amino acids long. V gave up 2 bases and J gave up 12 bases, with 7 bases separating them. Written as DNA, the CDR3 is TGTGCCAGCAGTGAACGGACTCAACTGTTTTTT. This sequence encodes CASSERTQLFF.

The J gene is TRBJ1-5, the V gene TRBV2; D unclear. The CDR3 spans 15 residues. The V end lost 0 bases, the J end lost 5 bases, and 11 bases lay between the germline ends. Germline V gene lookup returns CDR1 SNHLY and CDR2 FYNNEI. CDR3 bases: TGTGCCAGCAGTGAAGCTCACGGGTGGGATCAGCCCCAGCATTTT. Encoded protein: CASSEAHGWDQPQHF.

CDR3 in DNA: TGTGCCAGCAGTCCTGGGACTAGCGGGGACAATGAGCAGTTCTTC. Its translation is CASSPGTSGDNEQFF. The chain recombines TRBV27 with TRBJ2-1; 13 bases are a match to TRBD2. V trimming: 5 bases; J trimming: 5 bases; junction bases outside the gene matches: 3. CDR1 MNHEY and CDR2 SMNVEV come from the germline V gene (reference sequence). The CDR3 extends over 15 amino acids.

The chain links TRBV10-2 to TRBJ1-2; tentative D call: TRBD1 (5 bases). The CDR3 loop spans 13 amino acids. V was clipped by 4 bases and J by 4 bases, with 10 bases between them. The germline gives CDR1 WSHSY, CDR2 SAAADI. The CDR3 DNA reads TGCGCCAGCAGTGTAGGAGGGGCCTATGGCTACACCTTC. It encodes CASSVGGAYGYTF.

V gene TRBV7-8 combines with J gene TRBJ2-3, with 8 bases identical to TRBD1. From germline, CDR1 is SGHVS and CDR2 FQNEAQ. The CDR3 loop spans 18 amino acids. Trimming cost V 3 bases and J 2 bases; bases outside gene matches: 13. For the CDR3, the DNA is TGTGCCAGCAGCTTCATCGAGCGACAGGGGAAGGACACAGATACGCAGTATTTT. Translation gives CASSFIERQGKDTDTQYF.

The chain recombines TRBV10-3 with TRBJ2-1, with 10 bases fitting TRBD2. Germline loops: CDR1 ENHRY, CDR2 SYGVKD. V shed 4 bases and J 12 bases; nucleotides not matched to a gene: 12. The CDR3 spans 15 residues. The CDR3 spells CAISAQAGGPISQFF. The CDR3 DNA reads as TGTGCCATCAGTGCCCAAGCGGGAGGGCCGATTTCGCAGTTCTTC.

The chain is built from TRBV27 and TRBJ2-7; D is possibly TRBD1 (6 bases). Germline CDR1 is MNHEY and CDR2 is SMNVEV (reference sequence). The CDR3 covers 13 residues. V lost 7 bases and J 3 bases, leaving 13 bases between the germline ends. The CDR3 sequence is CASIDRNSYEQYF. CDR3 bases: TGTGCCAGCATCGACAGGAACAGCTACGAGCAGTACTTC.

CDR3 coding DNA: TGTGCCAGTAGTCCCAGGACTAGCGGGGCGCAAGAGACCCAGTACTTC. It yields the protein CASSPRTSGAQETQYF. The chain is built from TRBV19 and TRBJ2-5; 12 nucleotides agree with TRBD2. CDR1 and CDR2 (germline): LNHDA, SQIVND (reference sequence). The ends lost 5 bases at V and 2 bases at J; junction bases unmatched: 6. CDR3 size: 16 residues. The entire variable domain, with the rest obtained from reference TRBV19 and TRBJ2-5, is as follows: DGGITQSPKYLFRKEGQNVTLSCEQNLNHDAMYWYRQDPGQGLRLIYYSQIVNDFQKGDIAEGYSVSREKKESFPLTVTSAQKNPTAFYLCASSPRTSGAQETQYFGPGTRLLVL.

The J gene is TRBJ2-7, the V gene TRBV6-5, with no clear D. Germline V gene lookup returns CDR1 MNHEY and CDR2 SVGAGI. Trimming pared 2 bases from V and 1 base from J, leaving 12 bases between. The CDR3 contains 15 residues. The CDR3 spells CASSYRDSPSYEQYF. The CDR3 nucleotides read TGTGCCAGCAGTTACAGAGACTCTCCGTCCTACGAGCAGTACTTC.

The chain links TRBV6-5 to TRBJ2-7; D gene ambiguous. V lost 8 bases, J lost 6 bases, and 8 bases lay in between. CDR3 length: 10 residues. From germline, CDR1 is MNHEY and CDR2 SVGAGI. This CDR3 is CASASGEQYF. CDR3 bases: TGTGCCAGCGCCAGTGGCGAGCAGTACTTC.

The V gene is TRBV12-3 or TRBV12-4, the J gene TRBJ1-2; D is uncertain. Between the trimmed V and J ends, which lost 6 bases and 1 base, there was a span of 9 bases. The CDR3 runs 13 residues. The CDR3 sequence is CASSQTVNYGYTF. CDR3 coding DNA: TGTGCCAGCAGCCAAACAGTTAACTATGGCTACACCTTC.

The chain recombines TRBV12-3 or TRBV12-4 with TRBJ2-7; D unresolved. The ends were cut back, 6 bases at V and 2 bases at J, with 5 bases in the middle. The CDR3 contains 11 residues. This CDR3 is CASSSAYEQYF. The CDR3, as DNA: TGTGCCAGCAGCTCTGCCTACGAGCAGTACTTC.